The 8 T cell receptor beta chains below come from one sample, sequenced in a study of T cell changes during pregnancy in multiple sclerosis. Profiled with immunoSEQ multiplex PCR; TCRdb holds only in-frame clones, not every one. In the table there are tens of thousands of clones, around 94% of which are singletons. The source material was CD4+ T cells from peripheral blood mononuclear cells, sampled after pregnancy. Receptor source: a female donor with multiple sclerosis, enrolled in a pregnancy study.

The gene calls are TRBV7-8 and TRBJ2-7, with 16 bases that match TRBD2. Germline V gene sequence: CDR1 SGHVS, CDR2 FQNEAQ. Unmatched junction bases numbered 15, after V lost 6 bases and J lost 1 base. The CDR3 is made up of 20 amino acids. The CDR3 loop is CASRRTEPGLAGGPSYEQYF. For the CDR3, the DNA is TGTGCCAGCAGACGAACAGAGCCGGGACTAGCGGGAGGGCCTTCCTACGAGCAGTACTTC.

This clone came up once. The gene calls are TRBV27 and TRBJ1-2; the D gene is possibly TRBD1 (6 bases). The CDR3 is made up of 14 amino acids. V dropped 8 bases and J dropped 0 bases, with 13 bases sitting between them. CDR1 and CDR2 (germline): MNHEY, SMNVEV (reference sequence). CDR3 residues: CASRQGLANYGYTF. CDR3 in DNA: TGTGCCAGCCGCCAGGGGTTAGCTAACTATGGCTACACCTTC.

V gene TRBV18 combines with J gene TRBJ2-5; weak D call: TRBD2 (6 bases). The CDR3 consists of 14 residues. V shed 5 bases and J shed 2 bases, with 12 bases lying between them. Germline V gene sequence: CDR1 KGHSH, CDR2 LQKENI. The CDR3 nucleotides read TGTGCCAGCTCAATCGGGACTCATCAAGAGACCCAGTACTTC. Amino acids: CASSIGTHQETQYF.

J is TRBJ2-7 and V is TRBV30, with 7 bases aligning to TRBD2. The CDR3 length is 13 residues. After removal of 0 bases from V and 6 bases from J, the junction contained 5 bases not matched to a gene. CDR1 is GTSNPN, CDR2 SVGIG, per germline (reference sequence). Written as DNA, the CDR3 is TGTGCCTGGAGTGTACTAGGGAGGGGCGAGCAGTACTTC. The encoded protein is CAWSVLGRGEQYF.

The chain is built from TRBV2 and TRBJ1-2; D might be TRBD1 (6 bases). CDR3 length: 14 amino acids. V lost 8 bases and J lost 4, with 17 bases in between. Germline V lookup: CDR1 SNHLY, CDR2 FYNNEI. Written as DNA, the CDR3 is TGTGCCAGCGCTAGTCAGGGCAGGGGCTATGGCTACACCTTC. Protein product: CASASQGRGYGYTF.

This clone was counted between two and nine times. The chain carries TRBV27 and TRBJ1-1; no definite D call. In germline, CDR1 is MNHEY, CDR2 SMNVEV (reference sequence). The CDR3 has 11 residues. Trimming stripped 10 bases from V and 7 bases from J, with 13 bases between. In DNA, the CDR3 is TGTGCCACCATAAACCGGGGTGAAGCTTTCTTT. Translated, it gives CATINRGEAFF.

This chain uses TRBV11-3 with TRBJ2-1; TRBD1 matches at 9 bases. Germline V gene data show CDR1 as SGHNT and CDR2 as YENEEA. CDR3 size: 16 residues. Trimming took 1 base from V and 4 from J; bases not matched to a gene: 5. The CDR3, as DNA: TGTGCCAGCAGCTTAGGGGCCGGGACAGGGTACAATGAGCAGTTCTTC. Amino acids: CASSLGAGTGYNEQFF.

The genes are TRBV7-2 and TRBJ2-1; tentatively, D is TRBD2 (6 bases). The germline V and J ends were trimmed by 4 bases and 0 bases, with 10 bases remaining between them. Germline V CDR1 and CDR2: SGHTA, FQGNSA. The CDR3 sequence is 15 residues long. The CDR3 coding sequence is TGTGCCAGCAGCTCCCTAGCGATCTCCTACAATGAGCAGTTCTTC. This sequence encodes CASSSLAISYNEQFF. Filled out from reference TRBV7-2 and TRBJ2-1, the complete variable domain reads GAGVSQSPSNKVTEKGKDVELRCDPISGHTALYWYRQSLGQGLEFLIYFQGNSAPDKSGLPSDRFSAERTGGSVSTLTIQRTQQEDSAVYLCASSSLAISYNEQFFGPGTRLTVL.